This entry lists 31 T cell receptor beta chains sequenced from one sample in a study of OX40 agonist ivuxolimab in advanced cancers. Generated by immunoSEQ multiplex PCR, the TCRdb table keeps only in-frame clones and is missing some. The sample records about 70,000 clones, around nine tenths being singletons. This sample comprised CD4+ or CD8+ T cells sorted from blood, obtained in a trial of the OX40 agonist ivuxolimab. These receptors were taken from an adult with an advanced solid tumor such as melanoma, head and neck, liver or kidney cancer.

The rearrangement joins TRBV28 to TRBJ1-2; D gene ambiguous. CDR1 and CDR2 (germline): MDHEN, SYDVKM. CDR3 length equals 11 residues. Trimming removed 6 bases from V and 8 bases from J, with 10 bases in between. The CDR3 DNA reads TGTGCCAGCAGAGACCCGGGGGGCTACACCTTC. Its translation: CASRDPGGYTF.

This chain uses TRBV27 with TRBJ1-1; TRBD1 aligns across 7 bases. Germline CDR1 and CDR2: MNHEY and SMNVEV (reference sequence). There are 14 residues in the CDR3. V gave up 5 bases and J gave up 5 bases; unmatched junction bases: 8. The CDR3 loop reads CASSHAPGGTEAFF. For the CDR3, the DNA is TGTGCCAGCAGTCACGCCCCAGGGGGGACTGAAGCTTTCTTT.

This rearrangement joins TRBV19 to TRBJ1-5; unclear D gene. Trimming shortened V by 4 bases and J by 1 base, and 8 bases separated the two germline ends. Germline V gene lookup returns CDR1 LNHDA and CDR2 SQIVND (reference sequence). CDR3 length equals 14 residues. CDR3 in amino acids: CASSTQASNQPQHF. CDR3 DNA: TGTGCCAGTAGTACTCAAGCGAGCAATCAGCCCCAGCATTTT.

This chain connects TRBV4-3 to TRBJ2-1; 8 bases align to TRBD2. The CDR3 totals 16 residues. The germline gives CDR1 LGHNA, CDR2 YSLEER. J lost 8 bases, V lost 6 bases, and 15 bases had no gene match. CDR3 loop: CASSPRGGFVSDEQFF. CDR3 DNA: TGCGCCAGCAGTCCTCGGGGGGGGTTCGTATCAGATGAGCAGTTCTTC.

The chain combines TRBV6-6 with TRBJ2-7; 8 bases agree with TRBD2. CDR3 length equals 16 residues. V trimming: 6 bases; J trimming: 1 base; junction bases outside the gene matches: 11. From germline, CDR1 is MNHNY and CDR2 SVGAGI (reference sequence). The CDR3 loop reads CASSPQSGSGSYEQYF. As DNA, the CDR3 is TGTGCCAGCAGCCCTCAAAGCGGGAGTGGTTCCTACGAGCAGTACTTC.

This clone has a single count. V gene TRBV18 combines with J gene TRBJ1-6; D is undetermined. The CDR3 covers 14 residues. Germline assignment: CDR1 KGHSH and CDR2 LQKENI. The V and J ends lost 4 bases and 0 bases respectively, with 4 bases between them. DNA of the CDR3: TGTGCCAGCTCACGAAGCTCCTATAATTCACCCCTCCACTTT. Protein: CASSRSSYNSPLHF.

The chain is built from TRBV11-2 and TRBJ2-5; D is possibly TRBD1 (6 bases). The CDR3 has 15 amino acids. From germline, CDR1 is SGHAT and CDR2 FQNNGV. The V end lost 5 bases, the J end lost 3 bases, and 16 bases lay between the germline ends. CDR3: CASSQNGQKKETQYF. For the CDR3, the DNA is TGTGCCAGCAGCCAAAACGGACAGAAAAAAGAGACCCAGTACTTC.

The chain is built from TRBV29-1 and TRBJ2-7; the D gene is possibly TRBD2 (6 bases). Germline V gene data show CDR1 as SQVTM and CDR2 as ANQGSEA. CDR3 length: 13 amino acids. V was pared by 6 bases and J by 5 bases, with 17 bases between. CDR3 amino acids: CSVTGRRGNEQYF. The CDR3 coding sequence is TGCAGCGTGACGGGCCGACGCGGGAACGAGCAGTACTTC.

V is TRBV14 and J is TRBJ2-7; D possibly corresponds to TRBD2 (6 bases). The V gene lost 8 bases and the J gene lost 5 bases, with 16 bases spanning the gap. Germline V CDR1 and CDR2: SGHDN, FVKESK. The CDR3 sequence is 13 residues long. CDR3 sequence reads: CASASAGFDEQYF. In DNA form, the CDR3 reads TGTGCCAGCGCGTCCGCGGGGTTCGACGAGCAGTACTTC.

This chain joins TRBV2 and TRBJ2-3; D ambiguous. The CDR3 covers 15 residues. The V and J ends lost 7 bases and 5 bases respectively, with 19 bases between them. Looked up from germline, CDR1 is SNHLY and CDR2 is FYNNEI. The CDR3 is CASTGSSDGGDTQYF. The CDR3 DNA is TGTGCCAGCACCGGATCTTCCGACGGCGGAGATACGCAGTATTTT.

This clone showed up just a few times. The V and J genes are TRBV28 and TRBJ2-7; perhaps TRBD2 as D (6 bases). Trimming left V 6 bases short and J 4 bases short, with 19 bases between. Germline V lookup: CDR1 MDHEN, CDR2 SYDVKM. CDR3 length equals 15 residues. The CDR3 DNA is TGTGCCAGCAGCTCCACTAGCTCTGCAGTATACGAGCAGTACTTC. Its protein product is CASSSTSSAVYEQYF.

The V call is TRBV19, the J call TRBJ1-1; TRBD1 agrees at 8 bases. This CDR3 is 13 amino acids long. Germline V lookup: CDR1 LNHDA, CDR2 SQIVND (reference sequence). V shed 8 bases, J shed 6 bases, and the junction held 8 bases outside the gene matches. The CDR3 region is CASGGTGSSEAFF. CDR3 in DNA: TGTGCCAGTGGAGGGACAGGAAGTTCTGAAGCTTTCTTT.

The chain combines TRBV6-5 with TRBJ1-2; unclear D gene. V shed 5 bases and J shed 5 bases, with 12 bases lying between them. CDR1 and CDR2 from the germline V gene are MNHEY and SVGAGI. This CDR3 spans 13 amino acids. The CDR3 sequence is CASSPGRDYGYTF. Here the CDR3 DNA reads TGTGCCAGCAGTCCCGGGAGGGATTATGGCTACACCTTC.

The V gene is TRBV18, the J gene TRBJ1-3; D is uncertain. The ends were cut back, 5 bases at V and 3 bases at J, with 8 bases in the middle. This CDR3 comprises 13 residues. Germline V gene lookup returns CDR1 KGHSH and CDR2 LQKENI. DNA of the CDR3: TGTGCCAGCTCAGAAAGCAATGGAAACACCATATATTTT. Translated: CASSESNGNTIYF.

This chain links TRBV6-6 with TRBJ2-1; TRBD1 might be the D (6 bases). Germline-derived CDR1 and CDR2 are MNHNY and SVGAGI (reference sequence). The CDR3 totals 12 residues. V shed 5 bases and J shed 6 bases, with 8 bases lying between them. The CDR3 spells CASSPGANEQFF. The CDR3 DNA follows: TGTGCCAGCAGTCCAGGGGCCAATGAGCAGTTCTTC.

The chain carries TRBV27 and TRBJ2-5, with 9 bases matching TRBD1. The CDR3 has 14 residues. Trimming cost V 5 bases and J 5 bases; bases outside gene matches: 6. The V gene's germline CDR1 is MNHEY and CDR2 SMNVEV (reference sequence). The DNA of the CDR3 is TGTGCCAGCAGTCTCCGGGACAGGGTGGAGACCCAGTACTTC. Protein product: CASSLRDRVETQYF.

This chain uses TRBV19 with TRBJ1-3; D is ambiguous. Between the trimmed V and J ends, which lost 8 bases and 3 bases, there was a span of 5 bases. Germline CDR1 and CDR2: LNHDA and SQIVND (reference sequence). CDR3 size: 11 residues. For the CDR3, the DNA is TGTGCCAGTCGTAGTGGAAACACCATATATTTT. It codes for CASRSGNTIYF.

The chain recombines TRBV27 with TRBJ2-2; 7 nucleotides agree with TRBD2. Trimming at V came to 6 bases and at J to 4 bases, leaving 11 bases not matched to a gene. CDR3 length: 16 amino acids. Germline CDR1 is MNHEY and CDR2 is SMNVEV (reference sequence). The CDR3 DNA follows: TGTGCCAGCAGAGATCGGGACTATCGGTTCACCGGGGAGCTGTTTTTT. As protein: CASRDRDYRFTGELFF.

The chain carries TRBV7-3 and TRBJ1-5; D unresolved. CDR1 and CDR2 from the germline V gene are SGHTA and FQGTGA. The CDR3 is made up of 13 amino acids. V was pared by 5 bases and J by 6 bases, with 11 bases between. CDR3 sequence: CASSPTPGQPQHF. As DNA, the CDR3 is TGTGCCAGCAGCCCAACACCAGGTCAGCCCCAGCATTTT.

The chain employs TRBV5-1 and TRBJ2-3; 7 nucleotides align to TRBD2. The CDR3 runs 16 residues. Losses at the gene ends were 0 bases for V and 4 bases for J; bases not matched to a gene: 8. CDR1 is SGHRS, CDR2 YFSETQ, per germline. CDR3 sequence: CASSLDPGGLADTQYF. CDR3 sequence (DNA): TGCGCCAGCAGCTTGGATCCGGGAGGACTGGCAGATACGCAGTATTTT.

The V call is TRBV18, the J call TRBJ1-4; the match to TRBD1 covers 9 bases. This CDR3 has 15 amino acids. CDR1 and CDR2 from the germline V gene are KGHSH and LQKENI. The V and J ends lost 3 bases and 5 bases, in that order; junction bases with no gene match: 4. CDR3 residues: CASSPRTGENEKLFF. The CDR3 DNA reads TGTGCCAGCTCACCCCGGACAGGGGAAAATGAAAAACTGTTTTTT.

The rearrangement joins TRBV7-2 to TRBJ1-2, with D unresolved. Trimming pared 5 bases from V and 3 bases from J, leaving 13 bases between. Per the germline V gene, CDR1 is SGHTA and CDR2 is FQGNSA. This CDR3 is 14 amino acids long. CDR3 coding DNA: TGTGCCAGCAGCCCGAGTTGGCAGTACTATGGCTACACCTTC. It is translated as CASSPSWQYYGYTF.

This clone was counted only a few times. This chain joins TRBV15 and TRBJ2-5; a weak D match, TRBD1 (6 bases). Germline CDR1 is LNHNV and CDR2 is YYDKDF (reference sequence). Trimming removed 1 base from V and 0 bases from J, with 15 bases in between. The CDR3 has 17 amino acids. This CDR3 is CATSRGTGTQNQETQYF. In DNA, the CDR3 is TGTGCCACCAGCAGAGGAACCGGGACACAAAACCAAGAGACCCAGTACTTC.

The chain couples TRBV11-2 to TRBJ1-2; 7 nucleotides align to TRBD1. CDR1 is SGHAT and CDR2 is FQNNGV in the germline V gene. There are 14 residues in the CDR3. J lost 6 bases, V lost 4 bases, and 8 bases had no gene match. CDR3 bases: TGTGCCAGCAGCTCCCAGGGGGGATTAGATGGCTACACCTTC. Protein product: CASSSQGGLDGYTF.

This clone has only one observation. In nucleotides, the CDR3 is TGTGCCAGCAGTGTCGGGGGTCCGGGCAATGAGCAGTTCTTC. This sequence encodes CASSVGGPGNEQFF. This chain uses TRBV6-4 with TRBJ2-1; D is possibly TRBD2 (6 bases). Germline V gene lookup returns CDR1 MRHNA and CDR2 SNTAGT. Trimming left V 4 bases short and J 6 bases short, with 13 bases between. The CDR3 loop spans 14 amino acids.

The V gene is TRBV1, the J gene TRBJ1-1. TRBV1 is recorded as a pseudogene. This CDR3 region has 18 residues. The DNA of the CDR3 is TGCACCAGCAGCCAAGTTCCCACCCGGGGACGGCCGAACACTGAAGCTTTCTTT. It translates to CTSSQVPTRGRPNTEAFF.

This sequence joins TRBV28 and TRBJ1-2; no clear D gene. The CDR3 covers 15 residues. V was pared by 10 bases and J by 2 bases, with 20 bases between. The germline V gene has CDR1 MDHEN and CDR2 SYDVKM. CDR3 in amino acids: CATRSRGIGNYGYTF. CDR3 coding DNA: TGTGCCACCCGGAGCCGGGGTATAGGAAACTATGGCTACACCTTC.

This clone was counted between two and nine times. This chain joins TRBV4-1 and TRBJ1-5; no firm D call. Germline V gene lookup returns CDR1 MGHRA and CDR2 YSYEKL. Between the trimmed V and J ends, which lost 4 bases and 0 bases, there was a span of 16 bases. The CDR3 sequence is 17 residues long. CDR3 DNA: TGCGCCAGCAGCCTCCGAAGGGCGGAGGGTAGCAATCAGCCCCAGCATTTT. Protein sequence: CASSLRRAEGSNQPQHF.

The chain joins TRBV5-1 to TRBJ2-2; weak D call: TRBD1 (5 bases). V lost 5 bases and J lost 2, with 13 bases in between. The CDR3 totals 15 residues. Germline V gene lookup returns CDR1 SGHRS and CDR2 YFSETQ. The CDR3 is CASRKVQGNTGELFF. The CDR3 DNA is TGCGCCAGCAGAAAAGTTCAGGGAAACACCGGGGAGCTGTTTTTT. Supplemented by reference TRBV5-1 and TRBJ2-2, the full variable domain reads KAGVTQTPRYLIKTRGQQVTLSCSPISGHRSVSWYQQTPGQGLQFLFEYFSETQRNKGNFPGRFSGRQFSNSRSEMNVSTLELGDSALYLCASRKVQGNTGELFFGEGSRLTVL.

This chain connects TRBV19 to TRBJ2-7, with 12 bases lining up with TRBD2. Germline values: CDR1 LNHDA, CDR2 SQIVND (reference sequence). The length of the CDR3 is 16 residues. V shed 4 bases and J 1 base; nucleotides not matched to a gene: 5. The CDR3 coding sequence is TGTGCCAGTAGTACGCAACTAGCGGGAGGATCCTACGAGCAGTACTTC. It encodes CASSTQLAGGSYEQYF. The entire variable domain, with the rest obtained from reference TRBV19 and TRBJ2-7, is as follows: DGGITQSPKYLFRKEGQNVTLSCEQNLNHDAMYWYRQDPGQGLRLIYYSQIVNDFQKGDIAEGYSVSREKKESFPLTVTSAQKNPTAFYLCASSTQLAGGSYEQYFGPGTRLTVT.

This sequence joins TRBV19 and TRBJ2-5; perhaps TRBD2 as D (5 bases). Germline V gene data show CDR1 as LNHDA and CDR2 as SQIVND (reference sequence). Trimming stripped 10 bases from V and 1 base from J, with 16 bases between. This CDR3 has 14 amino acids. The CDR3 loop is CATGLAAGQETQYF. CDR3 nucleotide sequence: TGTGCCACCGGCTTAGCCGCGGGCCAAGAGACCCAGTACTTC.